This T cell receptor (beta chain) stems from a study of T cell clones after liver transplantation. Study-wide points: Post-transplant, graft-donor-reactive CD4 TCRbeta sequences in blood dropped significantly in most of the 8 subjects.

Sequencing used immunoSEQ multiplex PCR; TCRdb keeps in-frame clones, though not all of them. The sample has 15,000 to 20,000 clones, 65% to 85% seen once; the top ten hold 35%. Comments on this clone: Its specificity is unknown.

CDR3 length: 11 amino acids. The V and J ends lost 3 bases and 1 base respectively, with 2 bases between them. CDR1 is SGHNT, CDR2 YYREEE, per germline (reference sequence). The starting material was CD8+ T cells from blood, obtained less than 50 months after liver transplant. This receptor was identified in a human patient who received a liver transplant. Some T cells may have come from the graft donor. The V and J genes are TRBV5-4 and TRBJ2-7; unclear D gene. The CDR3 protein is CASSSSYEQYF. CDR3 DNA sequence: TGTGCCAGCAGCTCATCCTACGAGCAGTACTTC.